This T cell receptor beta chain was captured by sequencing in a study of cytomegalovirus exposure and HLA in healthy donors. V shed 2 bases and J 4 bases; nucleotides not matched to a gene: 4. The CDR3 loop spans 15 amino acids. From germline, CDR1 is SGHNT and CDR2 YENEEA. It was with 60 Vbeta and 13 Jbeta primers that the PCR ran. Profiled with immunoSEQ multiplex PCR; TCRdb holds only in-frame clones, not every one. The repertoire holds 150,000 to 200,000 clones, with 75% to 85% as singletons. Overall study results and limits: Fewer N-insertions (relative to the roughly 700-donor mean) were reportedly seen in an Asian-associated ancestry cluster in a later analysis.

To note about this clone: The antigen is unknown.

The sequence was obtained from a woman aged 45-65 years in good health and CMV-seronegative. The gene calls are TRBV11-3 and TRBJ2-3, with 9 bases matching TRBD2. Specimen: PBMCs. The CDR3 protein is CASSLTSGPPDTQYF. The CDR3 DNA follows: TGTGCCAGCAGCTTAACTAGCGGGCCACCAGATACGCAGTATTTT.